These 10 T cell receptor beta chains came from one sample sequenced in a study of shared clonotypes between healthy human individuals. Profiling relied on immunoSEQ multiplex PCR, and the TCRdb table lists in-frame clones only, not all of them. The sample contains 950,000 to 1,100,000 clones, approximately 80% of which appear only once. The sequenced sample consisted of memory CD4+ T cells from PBMCs. The subset is: CD45RA-negative fraction. The receptors here all came from a man aged 18 to 30 in good health. Some clones in this sample may be carry-over from other donors' samples.

The V and J genes are TRBV5-6 and TRBJ2-5, with 9 nucleotides matching TRBD1. Germline-derived CDR1 and CDR2 are SGHDT and YYEEEE. The CDR3 runs to 14 residues. V gave up 4 bases and J gave up 4 bases; unmatched junction bases: 5. The CDR3 sequence is CASSQDRGAETQYF. In nucleotides, the CDR3 is TGTGCCAGCAGCCAGGACAGGGGTGCAGAGACCCAGTACTTC.

The chain couples TRBV4-1 to TRBJ1-4, with a tentative D call TRBD1 (6 bases). The CDR3 length is 16 residues. V lost 2 bases to trimming and J lost 2 bases, with 12 bases between them. Germline assignment: CDR1 MGHRA and CDR2 YSYEKL. The CDR3 spells CASSQPYRVTNEKLFF. The CDR3 nucleotides read TGCGCCAGCAGCCAACCCTACAGGGTTACTAATGAAAAACTGTTTTTT.

V gene TRBV4-1 combines with J gene TRBJ2-1, with TRBD2 as a possible D gene (6 bases). Germline V gene data show CDR1 as MGHRA and CDR2 as YSYEKL. V dropped 1 base and J dropped 4 bases, with 11 bases sitting between them. The CDR3 runs 15 residues. The CDR3 sequence is CASSQGGLSYNEQFF. CDR3 in DNA: TGCGCCAGCAGCCAAGGGGGACTTTCATACAATGAGCAGTTCTTC.

The V and J genes are TRBV28 and TRBJ1-5, with no clear D. V dropped 6 bases and J dropped 7 bases, with 16 bases sitting between them. CDR1 and CDR2 from the germline V gene are MDHEN and SYDVKM. There are 14 residues in the CDR3. The CDR3 spells CASRPAVGYQPQHF. CDR3 in DNA: TGTGCCAGCAGGCCTGCGGTGGGGTACCAGCCCCAGCATTTT. Combining the CDR3 with reference TRBV28 and TRBJ1-5 gives the whole variable domain DVKVTQSSRYLVKRTGEKVFLECVQDMDHENMFWYRQDPGLGLRLIYFSYDVKMKEKGDIPEGYSVSREKKERFSLILESASTNQTSMYLCASRPAVGYQPQHFGDGTRLSIL.

This chain joins TRBV5-1 and TRBJ2-3; D remains unclear. Trimming removed 2 bases from V and 2 bases from J, with 12 bases in between. CDR3 size: 15 residues. CDR1 and CDR2 (germline): SGHRS, YFSETQ. CDR3 loop: CASSLGLAYTDTQYF. CDR3 sequence (DNA): TGCGCCAGCAGCTTAGGGCTGGCTTACACAGATACGCAGTATTTT.

The gene calls are TRBV28 and TRBJ2-5; maybe TRBD2 (6 bases). CDR1 is MDHEN, CDR2 SYDVKM, per germline. The CDR3 covers 14 residues. The V end lost 7 bases, the J end lost 7 bases, and 19 bases lay between the germline ends. CDR3 loop: CASTGGARVGTQYF. The CDR3 nucleotides are TGTGCCAGCACTGGCGGGGCTCGGGTGGGGACCCAGTACTTC.

V usage is TRBV5-1 and J usage is TRBJ2-7, with D perhaps being TRBD1 or TRBD2 (5 bases each). The CDR3 runs to 14 residues. Deletions cut 7 bases from V and 3 bases from J, with 17 bases between. Germline CDR1 and CDR2: SGHRS and YFSETQ. The DNA for the CDR3 is TGCGCCAGCTCAACACGGGACGGCTTCTACGAGCAGTACTTC. It yields the protein CASSTRDGFYEQYF.

The sample holds one count of this clone. In the same sample, other DNA sequences code for this CDR3. The chain couples TRBV7-9 to TRBJ1-1, with 7 bases identical to TRBD1. The CDR3 has 13 amino acids. CDR1 and CDR2 from the germline V gene are SEHNR and FQNEAQ (reference sequence). J lost 3 bases, V lost 7 bases, and 5 bases had no gene match. The chain's CDR3 is CASTPDRDTEAFF. Written as DNA, the CDR3 is TGTGCCAGCACCCCAGACAGGGACACTGAAGCTTTCTTT.

The J gene is TRBJ2-2, the V gene TRBV6-6; possibly TRBD1 for D (5 bases). CDR1 is MNHNY, CDR2 SVGAGI, per germline (reference sequence). V was shortened by 8 bases and J by 0 bases, with 13 bases between the two germline ends. The CDR3 is made up of 15 amino acids. The CDR3 nucleotides read TGTGCCAGCCTAAAGACAGTCGCGAACACCGGGGAGCTGTTTTTT. Encoded protein: CASLKTVANTGELFF.

The chain uses TRBV19 and TRBJ1-5, with 7 bases aligning to TRBD1. The CDR3 extends over 17 amino acids. The germline V gene encodes CDR1 LNHDA and CDR2 SQIVND (reference sequence). Trimming took 6 bases from V and 3 from J; bases not matched to a gene: 14. This chain's CDR3 is CASSRLRRQGDNQPQHF. The CDR3 DNA reads TGTGCCAGTAGCAGATTGAGGCGGCAGGGGGACAATCAGCCCCAGCATTTT.